This T cell receptor beta chain derives from a study of tumor-infiltrating lymphocytes in primary liver carcinoma. Study-wide results and caveats: Tumors reached a significantly greater top-250-clone fraction than blood did (p = 0.039).

Production of TCR beta cDNA used roughly 0.55 ug total RNA together with a constant-region primer. Modified slightly, ARM-PCR produced TCR beta libraries over three nested multiplex PCR rounds. In TCRdb, the multiplex PCR reads were re-called with MiXCR into one record per CDR3 protein. The sample lists hundreds of thousands of distinct CDR3 sequences, about 50% occurring once. Blood RNA came from unsorted whole blood; germline DNA was also extracted. To note about this clonotype: The antigen is undetermined.

The sample taken for sequencing was peripheral blood. The receptor's source is a woman in her 30s with primary liver carcinoma and hepatitis B virus infection.

The CDR3 DNA reads as TGTGCCAGCAGCTTGGATCCTAGCGGGACTCAAGAGACCCAGTACTTC. Translating it yields CASSLDPSGTQETQYF. The chain recombines TRBV5-4 with TRBJ2-5; 9 bases align to TRBD2. Trimming at V came to 0 bases and at J to 2 bases, leaving 5 bases not matched to a gene. The CDR3 runs to 16 residues. The germline V gene encodes CDR1 SGHNT and CDR2 YYREEE (reference sequence).